The source of this TCR beta chain is a study of technical replicates of blood from a few donors. Assay: immunoSEQ multiplex PCR; the TCRdb copy retains only in-frame clones and omits some. The sample includes about 56,000 clones, 85% to 95% seen only once; the top ten take 4.3%. Germline CDR1 reads LGHNA; CDR2 reads YSLEER. This CDR3 spans 15 amino acids. V lost 1 base, J lost 2 bases, and 2 bases stayed unmatched. The sequence was collected from a human donor in good health. Some clones in this sample may be carry-over from other donors' samples. The chain combines TRBV4-3 with TRBJ2-1, with 7 bases matching TRBD2. The specimen was PBMCs. The CDR3 loop is CASSQGRGAYNEQFF. CDR3 DNA sequence: TGCGCCAGCAGCCAAGGACGGGGGGCCTACAATGAGCAGTTCTTC.